Each of the 28 T cell receptor beta chains below was sequenced from the same sample in a study of T cells after yellow fever vaccination. Each CDR3 protein is one row after TCRdb ran MiXCR on the 5' RACE reads. Of about 550,000 distinct CDR3 sequences detected, roughly a fifth appear once; the ten largest clones hold 13% to 15%. The sample consisted of PBMCs, taken 15 days after the yellow fever booster vaccination. The receptor set was obtained from a young man who received the YFV17D yellow fever vaccine.

This clonotype was seen only a few times. The J gene is TRBJ2-5, the V gene TRBV3-1; D remains ambiguous. CDR3 length: 11 amino acids. Germline loops: CDR1 LGHDT, CDR2 YNNKEL (reference sequence). Trimming stripped 6 bases from V and 4 bases from J, with 6 bases between. CDR3 protein: CASSHPETQYF. The DNA of the CDR3 is TGTGCCAGCAGTCACCCAGAGACCCAGTACTTC.

The V gene is TRBV20-1, the J gene TRBJ2-7, with 10 bases lining up with TRBD2. J was trimmed by 3 bases and V by 3 bases; bases with no gene match: 5. Germline CDR1 DFQATT, CDR2 SNEGSKA (reference sequence). The CDR3 runs 14 residues. CDR3 DNA: TGCAGTGCTAGTCCGGGACTAGCGATCTACGAGCAGTACTTC. Encoded protein: CSASPGLAIYEQYF.

The rearrangement links TRBV20-1 to TRBJ2-5; 10 positions match TRBD2. Trimming at V came to 6 bases and at J to 1 base, leaving 8 bases not matched to a gene. The CDR3 length is 15 residues. The germline V gene encodes CDR1 DFQATT and CDR2 SNEGSKA (reference sequence). The CDR3 nucleotides are TGCAGTGCCGGATCTAGCGGGAGCATCCAAGAGACCCAGTACTTC. Protein: CSAGSSGSIQETQYF.

The rearrangement links TRBV7-2 to TRBJ2-5; the D is unclear. The length of the CDR3 is 13 residues. Per the germline V gene, CDR1 is SGHTA and CDR2 is FQGNSA. V lost 3 bases and J 5 bases, leaving 10 bases between the germline ends. CDR3 residues: CASSFEAAETQYF. CDR3 coding DNA: TGTGCCAGCAGCTTTGAAGCAGCCGAGACCCAGTACTTC.

The chain links TRBV19 to TRBJ2-5; D is unresolved. The CDR3 spans 14 residues. V gave up 5 bases and J gave up 5 bases, with 15 bases separating them. Germline CDR1 is LNHDA and CDR2 is SQIVND (reference sequence). The CDR3 sequence is CASSSSGVRETQYF. CDR3 in DNA: TGTGCCAGTAGTTCGTCAGGAGTCCGGGAGACCCAGTACTTC.

The J gene is TRBJ2-5, the V gene TRBV7-2; D is undetermined. V shed 4 bases and J shed 9 bases, with 9 bases lying between them. The CDR3 spans 11 residues. Germline V gene lookup returns CDR1 SGHTA and CDR2 FQGNSA. CDR3 sequence reads: CASSYTGSQYF. The CDR3 DNA reads TGTGCCAGCAGCTACACGGGTTCCCAGTACTTC. Filled out from reference TRBV7-2 and TRBJ2-5, the complete variable domain reads GAGVSQSPSNKVTEKGKDVELRCDPISGHTALYWYRQSLGQGLEFLIYFQGNSAPDKSGLPSDRFSAERTGGSVSTLTIQRTQQEDSAVYLCASSYTGSQYFGPGTRLLVL.

The chain links TRBV3-1 to TRBJ2-1; 9 bases agree with TRBD1. The germline gives CDR1 LGHDT, CDR2 YNNKEL (reference sequence). Trimming removed 4 bases from V and 7 bases from J; junction bases left unmatched: 11. The CDR3 consists of 16 residues. CDR3 bases: TGTGCCAGCAGCCCGCCTCCGGGACAGGGAGGGAATGAGCAGTTCTTC. This sequence encodes CASSPPPGQGGNEQFF.

This clonotype was counted a few times. CDR3 sequence (DNA): TGTGCCAGTTCGGGGATTGGGGAATATGGCTACACCTTC. Translation gives CASSGIGEYGYTF. The chain employs TRBV2 and TRBJ1-2; D not certain. The CDR3 is made up of 13 amino acids. CDR1 is SNHLY and CDR2 is FYNNEI in the germline V gene. V lost 9 bases to trimming and J lost 5 bases, with 16 bases between them.

The sample holds a few counts of this clonotype. In DNA form, the CDR3 reads TGTGCCAGCAGCCCACCCTATGGGGCTTCCTACAATGAGCAGTTCTTC. Translating it yields CASSPPYGASYNEQFF. V gene TRBV7-9 combines with J gene TRBJ2-1, with a weak D call TRBD1 (5 bases). The CDR3 spans 16 residues. V lost 5 bases to trimming and J lost 1 base, with 15 bases between them. Germline assignment: CDR1 SEHNR and CDR2 FQNEAQ (reference sequence).

The rearrangement links TRBV20-1 to TRBJ1-1; D is uncertain. Germline V CDR1 and CDR2: DFQATT, SNEGSKA (reference sequence). With 5 bases removed from V and 3 bases from J, the gap between germline ends came to 16 bases. This CDR3 region has 14 residues. The CDR3: CSASQGGDYTEAFF. CDR3 coding DNA: TGCAGTGCTTCTCAAGGAGGAGACTACACTGAAGCTTTCTTT.

This clonotype has just a few counts. CDR3 region: CASSSSVIDTQYF. CDR3 DNA sequence: TGTGCCAGCAGCTCCAGTGTTATTGATACGCAGTATTTT. V is TRBV7-3 and J is TRBJ2-3; D ambiguous. Trimming removed 4 bases at V and 6 bases at J, with 11 bases between. Germline V gene sequence: CDR1 SGHTA, CDR2 FQGTGA. This CDR3 comprises 13 residues.

This chain uses TRBV12-3 or TRBV12-4 with TRBJ2-1, with 9 bases fitting TRBD2. This CDR3 region has 16 residues. Unmatched junction bases numbered 14, after V lost 6 bases and J lost 8 bases. The CDR3 reads CASSYPRAGGGDEQFF. The CDR3 DNA is TGTGCCAGCAGCTACCCCAGAGCGGGAGGTGGCGATGAGCAGTTCTTC.

The chain couples TRBV7-8 to TRBJ1-5, with a possible D match to TRBD1 (6 bases). The CDR3 loop spans 14 amino acids. V lost 7 bases, J lost 0 bases, and 10 bases lay in between. The germline CDR1 and CDR2 sequences are SGHVS and FQNEAQ. CDR3 residues: CASNRDYSNQPQHF. The CDR3, as DNA: TGTGCCAGCAACAGGGATTATAGCAATCAGCCCCAGCATTTT.

V and J are TRBV20-1 and TRBJ2-5; 9 bases are a match to TRBD2. CDR3 length: 16 amino acids. Germline V gene data show CDR1 as DFQATT and CDR2 as SNEGSKA (reference sequence). With V trimmed by 5 bases and J by 5 bases, 15 bases remained unmatched. The CDR3 coding sequence is TGCAGTGCTTTCGATAGCGCTAGCGGGATCTCTGAGACCCAGTACTTC. Protein product: CSAFDSASGISETQYF.

The chain is built from TRBV6-2 or TRBV6-3 and TRBJ1-1, with D possibly TRBD1 on 5 matching bases. The CDR3 spans 17 residues. Trimming took off 7 bases at V and 0 bases at J, with 21 bases between the two ends. The germline CDR1 and CDR2 sequences are MNHEY and SVGEGT. The CDR3 reads CASNLMRAPGVNTEAFF. CDR3 DNA: TGTGCCAGCAACCTAATGAGGGCGCCGGGGGTGAACACTGAAGCTTTCTTT.

The genes are TRBV24-1 and TRBJ2-1; weak D call: TRBD1 (5 bases). In germline, CDR1 is KGHDR, CDR2 SFDVKD. The CDR3 length is 16 residues. V was shortened by 0 bases and J by 6 bases, with 14 bases between the two germline ends. The CDR3 sequence is CATSDLDDRPSNEQFF. Here the CDR3 DNA reads TGTGCCACCAGTGATTTGGACGACAGACCGTCCAATGAGCAGTTCTTC.

This clonotype was seen only a few times. The V call is TRBV6-1, the J call TRBJ2-6, with D maybe TRBD2 (6 bases). This CDR3 has 15 amino acids. CDR1 MNHNS and CDR2 SASEGT come from the germline V gene. V dropped 8 bases and J dropped 2 bases, with 13 bases sitting between them. The DNA of the CDR3 is TGTGCCAGCCGGGACTCCTCGGCTGGGGCCAACGTCCTGACTTTC. It encodes CASRDSSAGANVLTF.

The chain is built from TRBV5-1 and TRBJ2-1, with TRBD2 identical over 9 bases. The CDR3 covers 14 residues. Trimming at V came to 5 bases and at J to 15 bases, leaving 15 bases not matched to a gene. CDR1 is SGHRS and CDR2 is YFSETQ in the germline V gene. The CDR3 spells CASSEGPSGMVAFF. CDR3 in DNA: TGCGCCAGCAGTGAGGGTCCTAGCGGGATGGTGGCGTTCTTC.

V gene TRBV11-2 combines with J gene TRBJ1-1; no definite D call. Germline CDR1 SGHAT, CDR2 FQNNGV. The V end was cut by 8 bases, the J end by 8 bases, with 18 bases between. There are 13 residues in the CDR3. CDR3 DNA sequence: TGTGCCAGCTTAAGCCCCCAGGACCAGGAAGCTTTCTTT. This codes for CASLSPQDQEAFF.

This clonotype was seen a few times. It may be a read error: a sequence one base away is much more abundant. For the CDR3, the DNA is TGTGCCACCAGTGATTTTGGCACAGATACGCAGTATTTT. It codes for CATSDFGTDTQYF. The chain is built from TRBV24-1 and TRBJ2-3; the D is unclear. Trimming removed 1 base at V and 1 base at J, with 2 bases between. There are 13 residues in the CDR3. Germline CDR1 KGHDR, CDR2 SFDVKD.

Ten or more counts support this clonotype. The junction and the germline gene differ at one end; a read error may be behind it. V gene TRBV20-1 combines with J gene TRBJ1-2; 9 nucleotides align to TRBD1. This CDR3 contains 15 residues. CDR1 and CDR2 from the germline V gene are DFQATT and SNEGSKA (reference sequence). CDR3 in amino acids: CSARGQGNPYYGYTF. CDR3 nucleotides: TGCAGTGCAAGAGGACAGGGGAATCCTTACTATGGCTACACCTTC.

V and J are TRBV27 and TRBJ2-1; 9 bases match TRBD2. CDR3 size: 17 residues. Germline V CDR1 and CDR2: MNHEY, SMNVEV (reference sequence). Germline trimming cut 5 bases from V and 2 bases from J; bases unmatched to any gene: 10. Written as DNA, the CDR3 is TGTGCCAGCAGTACTGCCCTGACTAGCGGAACCTACAATGAGCAGTTCTTC. This gives the protein CASSTALTSGTYNEQFF.

This clonotype was found a few times. The chain links TRBV6-5 to TRBJ1-6; D remains ambiguous. The CDR3 runs to 15 residues. The germline CDR1 and CDR2 sequences are MNHEY and SVGAGI. V was trimmed by 6 bases and J by 2 bases, leaving 11 bases between them. The CDR3 reads CASSHDMTYNSPLHF. The CDR3 bases are TGTGCCAGCAGCCACGACATGACCTATAATTCACCCCTCCACTTT.

This clonotype appeared a few times. The CDR3 region has the DNA TGTGCCTGGTTGGCGGCCGGGCACAATGAGCAGTTCTTC. Translating it yields CAWLAAGHNEQFF. The J gene is TRBJ2-1, the V gene TRBV30; D not resolved. The CDR3 totals 13 residues. Trimming took off 5 bases at V and 5 bases at J, with 13 bases between the two ends. The germline V gene has CDR1 GTSNPN and CDR2 SVGIG (reference sequence). The whole variable domain, remainder taken from reference TRBV30 and TRBJ2-1, is SQTIHQWPATLVQPVGSPLSLECTVEGTSNPNLYWYRQAAGRGLQLLFYSVGIGQISSEVPQNLSASRPQDRQFILSSKKLLLSDSGFYLCAWLAAGHNEQFFGPGTRLTVL.

The table lists this clonotype with a few counts. V gene TRBV29-1 combines with J gene TRBJ2-3; 13 bases are shared with TRBD2. Germline-derived CDR1 and CDR2 are SQVTM and ANQGSEA. The CDR3 covers 17 residues. V shed 4 bases and J 2 bases; nucleotides not matched to a gene: 9. For the CDR3, the DNA is TGCAGCGTTGTTGGGACTAGCGGGAAGTTGTCCACAGATACGCAGTATTTT. Its protein is CSVVGTSGKLSTDTQYF.

The chain links TRBV28 to TRBJ1-4; D is unclear. Germline V gene data show CDR1 as MDHEN and CDR2 as SYDVKM. Trimming removed 2 bases from V and 4 bases from J, with 8 bases in between. The CDR3 sequence is 14 residues long. The CDR3 here is CASSLMQSNEKLFF. Written as DNA, the CDR3 is TGTGCCAGCAGTTTAATGCAGAGTAATGAAAAACTGTTTTTT.

The rearrangement joins TRBV10-3 to TRBJ2-5; unclear D gene. V lost 6 bases and J lost 6, with 14 bases in between. CDR1 is ENHRY and CDR2 is SYGVKD in the germline V gene. The CDR3 is made up of 13 amino acids. The CDR3 loop reads CAISHDGSQTQYF. The CDR3 region has the DNA TGTGCCATCAGCCACGATGGTTCGCAGACCCAGTACTTC.

This chain connects TRBV9 to TRBJ2-7; 9 bases align to TRBD1. J was trimmed by 0 bases and V by 4 bases; bases with no gene match: 23. Germline V gives CDR1 SGDLS, CDR2 YYNGEE. The CDR3 is 21 amino acids. The CDR3 bases are TGTGCCAGCAGCCCGCGGGGATCCTCCTTACGGGGACAGGGTAACTCCTACGAGCAGTACTTC. Its translation is CASSPRGSSLRGQGNSYEQYF.